The rows below give T cell receptor beta chains drawn from one sample of a study of beta chain features in type 1 diabetes. Sequencing used immunoSEQ multiplex PCR; TCRdb keeps in-frame clones, though not all of them. The sample includes a few hundred thousand clones, roughly a tenth of them seen just once. Sequences were obtained from naive CD4+ T cells from blood. The source of these receptors is a young man with type 1 diabetes. CDR3s include the opening cysteine and the closing phenylalanine or tryptophan. D genes are given only for firm matches. Only some rows state a clone size, as once, few, many or a class for expanded clones.

TRBV28,TRBJ2-7,NA,TRBD1,TGTGCCAGCAGTTATCCGGGACAGCGATACGAGCAGTACTTC,CASSYPGQRYEQYF
TRBV4-1,TRBJ1-5,NA,NA,TGCGCCAGCAGCCAAGGGGCCGATAGCAATCAGCCCCAGCATTTT,CASSQGADSNQPQHF
TRBV11-3,TRBJ2-6,few,NA,TGTGCCAGCAGCCCGGGGGGCACCGCCTCTGGGGCCAACGTCCTGACTTTC,CASSPGGTASGANVLTF
TRBV6-1,TRBJ2-7,few,NA,TGTGCCAGCAGTTCCAGACCTCGGGGCGAGCAGTACTTC,CASSSRPRGEQYF
TRBV4-1,TRBJ1-3,once,TRBD1,TGCGCCAGCAGCCCGGGACAGGGCCCGAGGGGAAACACCATATATTTT,CASSPGQGPRGNTIYF
TRBV2,TRBJ2-3,few,TRBD2,TGTGCCTCACAGGAGGGACTACCCGTCGCCACGCAGTATTTT,CASQEGLPVATQYF
TRBV15,TRBJ2-3,NA,NA,TGTGCCACCAGCAGAGGGTTGAGGGACATGGCCAGCACAGATACGCAGTATTTT,CATSRGLRDMASTDTQYF
TRBV5-1,TRBJ2-7,NA,NA,TGCGCCAGCAGAGAGGCAGCCACGGGCGAGCAGTACTTC,CASREAATGEQYF
TRBV28,TRBJ2-6,few,NA,TGTGCCAGCAGACCGCGTGGGGCCAACGTCCTGACTTTC,CASRPRGANVLTF
TRBV7-2,TRBJ2-5,NA,TRBD2,TGTGCCAGCAGTCCAACGCGGGGGGGCCGGGAGACCCAGTACTTC,CASSPTRGGRETQYF
TRBV6-5,TRBJ1-2,few,NA,TGTGCCAGCAGTACCCCCGGGGGGTTCCACGGCTACACCTTC,CASSTPGGFHGYTF
TRBV5-1,TRBJ2-7,NA,TRBD2,TGCGCCAGCAGCTTGGGTGGCGGGGGGTCCTTCTACGAGCAGTACTTC,CASSLGGGGSFYEQYF
TRBV5-6,TRBJ2-3,few,NA,TGTGCCAGCAGCCCCGGCACAGATACGCAGTATTTT,CASSPGTDTQYF
TRBV19,TRBJ1-5,few,NA,TGTGCCAGTAGTGGGTCCGCCGGCGGTCAGCCCCAGCATTTT,CASSGSAGGQPQHF
TRBV7-9,TRBJ2-2,few,NA,TGTGCCAGCAGCTTAGGGGCCAACACCGGGGAGCTGTTTTTT,CASSLGANTGELFF
TRBV4-1,TRBJ1-6,NA,NA,TGCGCCAGCAGCCAAGATCTCAGGGTGAGCAGTTCACCCCTCCACTTT,CASSQDLRVSSSPLHF
TRBV5-1,TRBJ2-1,NA,TRBD1,TGCGCCAGCAGCGACGGGACAGCCTACAATGAGCAGTTCTTC,CASSDGTAYNEQFF
TRBV2,TRBJ1-6,NA,NA,TGTGCCAGCAGATCGGAGGGTTCACCCCTCCACTTT,CASRSEGSPLHF
TRBV4-3,TRBJ1-5,NA,NA,TGCGCCAGCAGCAGTCAGCCGGGGCAGCCCCAGCATTTT,CASSSQPGQPQHF
TRBV4-3,TRBJ2-3,few,NA,TGCGCCAGCAGCCAAGGAGCTAGCGTGAGCACAGATACGCAGTATTTT,CASSQGASVSTDTQYF
TRBV4-1,TRBJ1-2,NA,NA,TGCGCCAGCAGCCGGTACGGCCAGGGGAACTATGGCTACACCTTC,CASSRYGQGNYGYTF
TRBV10-3,TRBJ2-7,NA,NA,TGTGCCATCAGTCCCCGAAGTCCGTCCAGCGAGCAGTACTTC,CAISPRSPSSEQYF
TRBV7-9,TRBJ1-1,NA,NA,TGTGCCAGCAGCCCACAAACAACCGAAGCTTTCTTT,CASSPQTTEAFF